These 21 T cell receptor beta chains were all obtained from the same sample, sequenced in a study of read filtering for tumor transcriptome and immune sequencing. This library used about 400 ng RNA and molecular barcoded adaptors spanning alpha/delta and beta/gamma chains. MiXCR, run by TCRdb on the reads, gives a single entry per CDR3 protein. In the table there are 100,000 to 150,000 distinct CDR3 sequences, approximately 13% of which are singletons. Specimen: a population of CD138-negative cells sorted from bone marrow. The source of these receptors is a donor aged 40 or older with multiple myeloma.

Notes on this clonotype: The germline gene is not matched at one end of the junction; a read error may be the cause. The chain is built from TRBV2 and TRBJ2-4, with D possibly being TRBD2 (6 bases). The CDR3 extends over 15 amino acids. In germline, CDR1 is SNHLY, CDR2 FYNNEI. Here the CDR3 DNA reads TGTGCCAGCAGGGAAGGGGCGGGGTACAAAAACATTCAATACTTC. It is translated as CASREGAGYKNIQYF.

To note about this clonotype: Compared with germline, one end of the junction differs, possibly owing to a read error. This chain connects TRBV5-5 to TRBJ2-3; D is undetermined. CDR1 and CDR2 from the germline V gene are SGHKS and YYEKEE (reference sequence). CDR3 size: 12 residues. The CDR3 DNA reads TGTGCCAGCAGCTTCGTCACAGATACGCAGTATTTC. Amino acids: CASSFVTDTQYF. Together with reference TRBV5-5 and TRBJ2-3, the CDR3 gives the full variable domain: DAGVTQSPTHLIKTRGQQVTLRCSPISGHKSVSWYQQVLGQGPQFIFQYYEKEERGRGNFPDRFSARQFPNYSSELNVNALLLGDSALYLCASSFVTDTQYFGPGTRLTVL.

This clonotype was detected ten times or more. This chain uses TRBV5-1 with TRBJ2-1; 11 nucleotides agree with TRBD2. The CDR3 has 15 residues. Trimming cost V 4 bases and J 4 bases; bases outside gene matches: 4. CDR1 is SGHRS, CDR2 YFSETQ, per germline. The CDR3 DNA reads TGCGCCAGCAGCCTTAGCGGGGGGGATTACAATGAGCAGTTCTTC. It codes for CASSLSGGDYNEQFF.

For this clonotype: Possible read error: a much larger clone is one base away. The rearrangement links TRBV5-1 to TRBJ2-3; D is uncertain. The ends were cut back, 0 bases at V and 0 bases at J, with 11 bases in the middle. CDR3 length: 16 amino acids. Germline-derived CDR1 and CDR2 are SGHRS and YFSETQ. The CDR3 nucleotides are TGCGCCAGCAGCTTGGAGTCTAGGTCTAGCACAGATACGCAGTATTTT. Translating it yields CASSLESRSSTDTQYF.

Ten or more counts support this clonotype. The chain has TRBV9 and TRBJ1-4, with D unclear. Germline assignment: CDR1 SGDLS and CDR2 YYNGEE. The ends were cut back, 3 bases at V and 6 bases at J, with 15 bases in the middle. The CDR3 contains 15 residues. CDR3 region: CASSGRSEGYEKLFF. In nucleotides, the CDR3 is TGTGCCAGCAGCGGAAGAAGCGAGGGTTATGAAAAACTGTTTTTT.

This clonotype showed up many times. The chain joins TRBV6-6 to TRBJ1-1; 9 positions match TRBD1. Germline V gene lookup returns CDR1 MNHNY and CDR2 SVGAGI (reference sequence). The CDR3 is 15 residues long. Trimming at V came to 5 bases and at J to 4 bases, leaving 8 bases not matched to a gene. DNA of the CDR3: TGTGCCAGCAGTGGCAACAGGGGGCGAGGCACTGAAGCTTTCTTT. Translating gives CASSGNRGRGTEAFF.

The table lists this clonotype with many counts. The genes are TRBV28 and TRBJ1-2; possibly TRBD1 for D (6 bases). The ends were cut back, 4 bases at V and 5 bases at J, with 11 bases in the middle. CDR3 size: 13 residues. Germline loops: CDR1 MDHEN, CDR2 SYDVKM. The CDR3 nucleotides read TGTGCCAGCAGTTCCCCGGACAGATATGGCTACACCTTC. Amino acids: CASSSPDRYGYTF.

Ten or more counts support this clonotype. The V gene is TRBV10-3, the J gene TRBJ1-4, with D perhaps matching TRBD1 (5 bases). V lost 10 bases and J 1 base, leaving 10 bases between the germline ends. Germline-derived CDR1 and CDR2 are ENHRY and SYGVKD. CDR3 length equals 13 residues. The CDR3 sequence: CATRGETNEKLFF. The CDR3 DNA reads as TGTGCCACTCGGGGGGAAACTAATGAAAAACTGTTTTTT.

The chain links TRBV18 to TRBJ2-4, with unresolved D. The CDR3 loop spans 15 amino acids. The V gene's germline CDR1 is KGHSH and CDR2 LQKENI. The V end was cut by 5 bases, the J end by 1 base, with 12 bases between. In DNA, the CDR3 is TGTGCCAGCTCATCAGCGCTCTCCGCCAAAAACATTCAGTACTTC. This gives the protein CASSSALSAKNIQYF.

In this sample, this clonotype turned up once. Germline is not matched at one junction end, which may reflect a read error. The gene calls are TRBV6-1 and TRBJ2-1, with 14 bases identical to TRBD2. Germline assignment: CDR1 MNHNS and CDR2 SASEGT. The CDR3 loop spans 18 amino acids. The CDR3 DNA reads TGTGCCAGCAGGGCCAGGACTAGCGGGGGGCCTTCCTACATTGAGCAGTTCTTC. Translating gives CASRARTSGGPSYIEQFF.

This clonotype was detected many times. The CDR3 DNA reads as TGCAGTGCTAGCACAGCGGGACTAGCGGGAGGTGAGCAGTACTTC. Protein: CSASTAGLAGGEQYF. V gene TRBV20-1 combines with J gene TRBJ2-7, with 15 positions matching TRBD2. The V segment lost 3 bases and the J segment 7 bases; nucleotides outside the gene matches: 7. The CDR3 covers 15 residues. Germline loops: CDR1 DFQATT, CDR2 SNEGSKA (reference sequence).

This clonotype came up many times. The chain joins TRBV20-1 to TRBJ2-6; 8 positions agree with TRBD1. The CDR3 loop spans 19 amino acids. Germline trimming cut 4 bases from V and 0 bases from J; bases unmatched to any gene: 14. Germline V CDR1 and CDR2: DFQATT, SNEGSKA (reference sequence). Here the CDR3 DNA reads TGCAGTGCTACCGCCCCACTCCGGACAGGGCTCTCTGGGGCCAACGTCCTGACTTTC. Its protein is CSATAPLRTGLSGANVLTF.

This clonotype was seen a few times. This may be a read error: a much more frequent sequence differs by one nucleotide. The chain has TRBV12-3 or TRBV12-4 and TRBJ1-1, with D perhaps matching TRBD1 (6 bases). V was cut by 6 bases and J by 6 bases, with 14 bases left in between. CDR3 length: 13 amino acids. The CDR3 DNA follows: TGTGCCAGCAGACGGACAGAACACCCTGAAGCTTTCTTT. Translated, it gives CASRRTEHPEAFF.

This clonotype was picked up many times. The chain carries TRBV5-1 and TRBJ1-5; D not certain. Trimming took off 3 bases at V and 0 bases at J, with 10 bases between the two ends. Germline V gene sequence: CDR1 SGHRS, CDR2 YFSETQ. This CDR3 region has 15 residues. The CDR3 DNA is TGCGCCAGCAGCTCCGACCCTTATAGCAATCAGCCCCAGCATTTT. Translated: CASSSDPYSNQPQHF.

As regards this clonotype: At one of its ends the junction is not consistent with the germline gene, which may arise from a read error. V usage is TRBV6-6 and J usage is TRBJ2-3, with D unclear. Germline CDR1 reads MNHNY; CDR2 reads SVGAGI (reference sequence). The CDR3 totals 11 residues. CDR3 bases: TGTGCCAGCAACTTACCAGATACGCGGTATTTT. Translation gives CASNLPDTRYF.

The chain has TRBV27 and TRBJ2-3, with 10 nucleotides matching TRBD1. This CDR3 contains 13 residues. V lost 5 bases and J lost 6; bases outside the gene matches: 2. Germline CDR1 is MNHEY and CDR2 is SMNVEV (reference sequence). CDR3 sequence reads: CASSLDRGDTQYF. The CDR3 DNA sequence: TGTGCCAGCAGTCTGGACAGGGGGGATACGCAGTATTTT.

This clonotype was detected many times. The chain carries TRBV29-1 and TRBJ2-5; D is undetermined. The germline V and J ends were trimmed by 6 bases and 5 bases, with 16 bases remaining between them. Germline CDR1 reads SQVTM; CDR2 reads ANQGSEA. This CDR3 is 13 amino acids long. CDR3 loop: CSVETGSRETQYF. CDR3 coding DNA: TGCAGCGTCGAAACCGGTAGCCGGGAGACCCAGTACTTC.

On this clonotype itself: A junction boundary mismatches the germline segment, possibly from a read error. Written as DNA, the CDR3 is TGTGCCAGCAGCTCACACATTACAGGGGCAGATACGCGGTATTTT. It yields the protein CASSSHITGADTRYF. The chain is built from TRBV7-3 and TRBJ2-3, with 7 bases identical to TRBD1. The CDR3 extends over 15 amino acids. Germline CDR1 SGHTA, CDR2 FQGTGA.

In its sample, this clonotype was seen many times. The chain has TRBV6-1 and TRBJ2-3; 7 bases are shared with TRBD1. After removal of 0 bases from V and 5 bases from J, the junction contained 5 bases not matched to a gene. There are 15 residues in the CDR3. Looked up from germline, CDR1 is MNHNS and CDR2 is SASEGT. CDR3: CASSEARQGVDTQYF. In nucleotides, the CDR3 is TGTGCCAGCAGTGAAGCAAGACAGGGAGTAGATACGCAGTATTTT.

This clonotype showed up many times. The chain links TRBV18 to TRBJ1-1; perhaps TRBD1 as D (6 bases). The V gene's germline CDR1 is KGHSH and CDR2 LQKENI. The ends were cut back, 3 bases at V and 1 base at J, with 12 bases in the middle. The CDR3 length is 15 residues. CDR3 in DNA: TGTGCCAGCTCACCGGGGGGGGCAGGGAACACTGAAGCTTTCTTT. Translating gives CASSPGGAGNTEAFF.

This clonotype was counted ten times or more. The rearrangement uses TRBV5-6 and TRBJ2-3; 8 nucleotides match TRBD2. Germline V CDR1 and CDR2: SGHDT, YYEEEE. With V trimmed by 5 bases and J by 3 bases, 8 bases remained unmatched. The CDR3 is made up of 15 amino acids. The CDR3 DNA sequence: TGTGCCAGCAGAAGAAGCGGGGGAGGGACAGATACGCAGTATTTT. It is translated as CASRRSGGGTDTQYF. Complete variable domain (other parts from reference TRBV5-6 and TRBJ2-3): DAGVTQSPTHLIKTRGQQVTLRCSPKSGHDTVSWYQQALGQGPQFIFQYYEEEERQRGNFPDRFSGHQFPNYSSELNVNALLLGDSALYLCASRRSGGGTDTQYFGPGTRLTVL.